A selection of T cell receptor beta chains follows, all from one sample in a study of response to subunit inactivated influenza vaccine. TCRdb called the RT-PCR reads again in MiXCR, with one record for every CDR3 protein. The sample gives roughly 570,000 distinct CDR3 sequences, 11% to 15% of which show up once; 11% is in the top ten. The input for sequencing was PBMCs from blood, taken 11 to 12 days after vaccination. Receptors originate from a man in his fifties or sixties who received an inactivated influenza vaccine. CDR3s include the opening cysteine and the closing phenylalanine or tryptophan. D genes are given only for firm matches. The size entry is marked missing in some rows and otherwise reads once, few, many or a size class.

J,V,size,D,CDR3,DNA
TRBJ2-1,TRBV15,few,.,CATSRDLSRVYNEQFF,TGTGCCACCAGCAGAGATCTAAGCAGGGTCTACAATGAGCAGTTCTTC
TRBJ2-2,TRBV10-3,few,TRBD2,CASLAGSVNTGELFF,TGTGCCAGCTTAGCGGGATCGGTTAACACCGGGGAGCTGTTTTTT
TRBJ1-2,TRBV28,few,TRBD1,CATGTGGRYGYTF,TGTGCCACCGGGACAGGGGGCCGGTATGGCTACACCTTC
TRBJ1-2,TRBV4-3,.,TRBD1,CASSHGRQGGRGYTF,TGCGCCAGCAGCCACGGACGACAGGGTGGTCGTGGCTACACCTTC
TRBJ2-1,TRBV20-1,.,TRBD1,CSARTGGREQFF,TGCAGTGCTCGGACAGGGGGCCGGGAGCAGTTCTTC
TRBJ1-5,TRBV12-3/TRBV12-4,.,.,CASSLIRGSKPQHF,TGTGCCAGCAGTTTAATCCGGGGGAGTAAGCCCCAGCATTTT
TRBJ2-7,TRBV20-1,.,.,CSARDLGGDHYYEQYF,TGCAGTGCTAGAGATCTAGGCGGGGACCATTACTACGAGCAGTACTTC
TRBJ1-2,TRBV11-2,many,.,CASSRQGLNYGYTF,TGTGCCAGCAGCAGGCAGGGCCTTAACTATGGCTACACCTTC
TRBJ1-1,TRBV10-3,few,.,CAINDGGRAFF,TGTGCCATCAACGATGGCGGGAGAGCTTTCTTT
TRBJ1-2,TRBV27,.,.,CASSFGGPDGYTF,TGTGCCAGCAGTTTTGGGGGACCGGACGGCTACACCTTC
TRBJ1-2,TRBV2,few,.,CASSNSYGYTF,TGTGCCAGCAGTAATAGCTATGGCTACACCTTC
TRBJ2-7,TRBV3-1,.,.,CASSQLGREEDEQYF,TGTGCCAGCAGCCAGTTGGGCAGGGAGGAAGATGAGCAGTACTTC
TRBJ1-6,TRBV6-1,few,.,CASSEATWANF,TGTGCCAGCAGTGAAGCGACATGGGCCAACTTT
TRBJ1-1,TRBV12-3/TRBV12-4,many,TRBD1,CASSFTGGGDEAFF,TGTGCCAGCAGTTTTACAGGGGGTGGGGATGAAGCTTTCTTT
TRBJ1-5,TRBV5-6,few,.,CASSLRGPGTQHF,TGTGCCAGCAGTTTACGGGGACCCGGGACACAACATTTT
TRBJ1-5,TRBV27,.,.,CASTPRGTDSNQPQHF,TGTGCCAGCACCCCTCGGGGCACAGATAGCAATCAGCCCCAGCATTTT